This TCR beta chain was documented in a study of blood T cell repertoires in COVID-19 (TCRdb year 2020). About the investigation overall: Samples from collaborators originated in the United States, Italy and Spain and spanned both the acute and convalescent phases of COVID-19. The material from the prospective study consisted of cDNA or gDNA derived from T cells, B-cell-depleted T cells, or PBMCs. Deeply sampled blood TCRbeta repertoires from subjects exposed to, actively infected with, or recovered from COVID-19 were included in the dataset. The repertoires were made available in a free public database intended to serve as a resource for research on the immune response to SARS-CoV-2. The samples were drawn from the first 160 participants of the ongoing ImmuneRACE study and from more than 1,000 subjects provided by 6 global collaborators. Nearly every sample came with metadata listing a de-identified subject ID, COVID-19 status, age in years and sex. Where HLA class I and class II types were available, the types were taken from metadata supplied by the sample provider, not from assay-based typing.

Results the study describes overall, beyond this receptor: How much clinical and demographic metadata was included differed by source and by participant, and the metadata was provided uncurated.

TCRbeta CDR3 regions were amplified from genomic DNA using the immunoSEQ Assay, a bias-controlled multiplex PCR. The study's own analysis went as follows. Within the assay, amplification of reference gene primers was used to estimate how many nucleated cells each sample contained. To quantify the absolute abundance of each unique TCRbeta CDR3 rearrangement, sequence reads were collapsed and filtered. For each sample, productive Simpson clonality was calculated by taking the square root of Simpson's diversity index across productive rearrangements. TCRdb provides this immuneACCESS table in a form limited to in-frame rearrangements. Some clones are lacking; in checked studies, under half of them reflect an unresolved V gene, and why the rest are absent is not known. The D gene and trimming were derived from the DNA, and the V and J assignments and clone size from that table. Recorded for this sample are hundreds of thousands of clones; more than 70% of them occurred a single time. The ten largest clones capture more than 5.5% of the sample.

With respect to this clone: The antigen it binds to is not known. Base qualities are not at hand, and no much larger clone is one base apart.

The cysteine opens and the phenylalanine closes a CDR3 of 15 amino acids. Only the CDR3 DNA stays, 45 bases, in frame from base 1. One collaborating source in Seattle enrolled patients during active infection and followed them longitudinally through the course of disease. Each collaborating institution followed its own protocols to collect whole blood in K2EDTA tubes. For TCRbeta analysis, collaborators shipped samples in one of three forms: frozen whole blood, isolated PBMCs, or DNA extracted from either of those sample types. Sample: peripheral blood. This TCR was recovered from a woman between 70 and 85 years old with COVID-19, enrolled during active disease. The chain is encoded by TRBV1 joined to TRBJ2-5; the table names TRBD2, a call not compared with the DNA. TRBV1 counts as a pseudogene. The CDR3 in this case is CTSSQVGPGQETQYF. The nucleotides read TGCACCAGCAGCCAAGTTGGGCCGGGGCAAGAGACCCAGTACTTC.